The rows below give T cell receptor beta chains drawn from one sample of a study of somatic mutations in cytotoxic T cells in rheumatoid arthritis. Profiling relied on immunoSEQ multiplex PCR, and the TCRdb table lists in-frame clones only, not all of them. In the table there are 13,000 or so clones, 65% to 80% of which are singletons. The sequenced material came from CD8+ T cells sorted from blood. The receptors come from an adult with rheumatoid arthritis. CDR3s include the opening cysteine and the closing phenylalanine or tryptophan. D genes are given only for firm matches. Size values are once, few and many counts, or a class for expanded clones, and some rows have none.

v_gene,j_gene,abundance,d_gene,CDR3aa,CDR3nt
TRBV7-8,TRBJ2-7,once,TRBD1,CASSLGGQGSRTYEQYF,TGTGCCAGCAGCTTAGGGGGACAGGGTAGTAGGACCTACGAGCAGTACTTC
TRBV7-3,TRBJ1-3,-,-,CASSLDPSSGNTIYF,TGTGCCAGCAGCTTAGACCCAAGCTCTGGAAACACCATATATTTT
TRBV30,TRBJ1-3,-,-,CAWRVGNTIYF,TGTGCCTGGAGAGTCGGAAACACCATATATTTT
TRBV30,TRBJ2-1,once,-,CAWRPQLGNEQFF,TGTGCCTGGAGACCCCAGTTAGGGAATGAGCAGTTCTTC
TRBV7-9,TRBJ2-1,-,TRBD1,CASSLRTGGTYNEQFF,TGTGCCAGCAGCTTAAGAACAGGGGGTACCTACAATGAGCAGTTCTTC
TRBV15,TRBJ2-2,-,-,CATSSYPGATGELFF,TGTGCCACCAGCAGCTACCCGGGGGCGACCGGGGAGCTGTTTTTT
TRBV6-4,TRBJ2-4,-,-,CASNLRPENIQYF,TGTGCCAGCAATCTTAGGCCGGAAAACATTCAGTACTTC
TRBV9,TRBJ1-2,-,-,CASSVGGSYQPNYGYTF,TGTGCCAGCAGCGTGGGGGGCAGCTACCAACCTAACTATGGCTACACCTTC
TRBV5-6,TRBJ2-7,-,-,CASSLALQTYEQYF,TGTGCCAGCAGCTTGGCCTTGCAAACCTACGAGCAGTACTTC
TRBV11-3,TRBJ2-1,-,TRBD1,CASSSRDRNYNEQFF,TGTGCCAGCAGCTCCCGGGACAGAAACTACAATGAGCAGTTCTTC
TRBV11-2,TRBJ1-3,-,TRBD1,CASSPLTGDSGNTIYF,TGTGCCAGCAGCCCTCTGACAGGGGACTCTGGAAACACCATATATTTT
TRBV13,TRBJ1-2,-,-,CASSPAGAVVYGYTF,TGTGCCAGCAGCCCCGCGGGGGCGGTTGTCTATGGCTACACCTTC
TRBV14,TRBJ2-7,few,TRBD2,CASSREGRELNEQYF,TGTGCCAGCAGCCGAGAAGGGCGGGAGCTCAACGAGCAGTACTTC
TRBV28,TRBJ2-2,-,TRBD1,CASSATGRTGELFF,TGTGCCAGCAGTGCGACAGGGCGGACCGGGGAGCTGTTTTTT